This TCR beta chain was identified during a study of T-cell memory formation after mild COVID-19 (dated by TCRdb to 2020 to 2023). In terms of the full investigation: TCR sequence clusters from the two donors were found to be largely donor specific. In two donors, T-cell clones that expanded and contracted after mild COVID-19 were followed by sequencing TCRalpha and TCRbeta repertoires longitudinally. Two young, previously healthy adult volunteers made up the cohort, one male and one female.

Comments on this clonotype: Its target antigen remains unknown. It has no much larger one-base neighbor in the sample; base qualities were not kept.

The instrument given in TCRdb is Illumina NovaSeq 6000. TCRalpha and TCRbeta cDNA libraries were built by 5'RACE with constant-segment primers, adding sample barcodes and unique molecular identifiers. Trizol reagent was used to extract RNA from every sample. The libraries were amplified in two PCR steps, and the second step added a second sample barcode and Illumina TruSeq adapters. Sequencing of the libraries was done on an Illumina NovaSeq, producing 2 x 150 bp paired-end reads. The original methods were these. The reads were demultiplexed and collapsed into UMI-guided consensus sequences using migec v1.2.7. Using mixcr v2.1.11, UMI consensuses were aligned to TRA and TRB V and J templates and then assembled into clonotypes. Clonotypes were classified as expanded or contracted when called significant by both edgeR and NoisET, with noise models trained on biological replicates. For edgeR calls, the thresholds were a false discovery rate-adjusted p below 0.01 and a log2 fold-change of 1. As an exploratory analysis of dynamics, PCA with hierarchical clustering was applied to max-normalized trajectories of the 1000 most abundant clonotypes. Separately sequenced CD4+ and CD8+ repertoires were used to assign a CD4 or CD8 phenotype to each responding clone. In-frame beta chains were kept once TCRdb had trimmed the public reads at Q25 with fastp and called clones with MiXCR. Records with the same CDR3 protein are collapsed into one entry carrying the most frequent genes and DNA. The V and J calls follow TCRdb's processing rather than the paper's. The sample yields 550,000 to 650,000 distinct CDR3 sequences; approximately 15% were counted once. The top ten constitute about 8.1% of the sample.

PBMCs were isolated by Ficoll-Paque density gradient centrifugation. Paper-wide results and their limitations: Contracting CD4+ clones were located mainly in the CM and EM memory subsets, whereas CD8+ clones were found to be enriched in EMRA. Balanced CD4/CD8 phenotypes were observed for clones contracting from day 15 to 85, whereas a bias towards CD4+ was observed for a second wave of clones expanding from day 15 to 37. Some responding clones were detected in pre-infection memory, suggesting pre-existing cross-reactive memory T cells joined the SARS-CoV-2 response. SARS-CoV-2 specificity of the second-wave clones peaking on day 37 was not confirmed. Only a couple of mild cases were covered in the study, and larger cohorts including severe cases with pre-infection samples were considered necessary.

Sequencing input: PBMCs or a T cell subset sorted from them (not recorded which). This receptor was obtained from an adult woman who had mild COVID-19 (a few samples of this study predate the infection). The sample titles of this study are shuffled in the database, so cell type and time point are left out; the donor was told from shared clones.

The sequenced DNA: TGTGCCAGCAGTTACTCGGGGCAGGGTGGCAATCAGCCCCAGCATTTT. Its protein product is CASSYSGQGGNQPQHF. Recombination connected TRBV6-5 to TRBJ1-5; perhaps TRBD1 is the D gene, with 5 bases matching. From the cysteine through the phenylalanine, the CDR3 covers 16 amino acids. Only the CDR3 region is kept as DNA, spanning 48 bases read in frame from base 1. V drops 0 bases and J drops 2 bases, leaving 11 bases in between. CDR1 and CDR2 were assigned from the germline V gene as MNHEY and SVGAGI.